This T cell receptor beta chain was recorded in a study of cytomegalovirus exposure and HLA in healthy donors. As regards this clone: Antigen unknown.

This CDR3 contains 15 residues. Per the germline V gene, CDR1 is SGHTA and CDR2 is FQGTGA. Healthy bone marrow donors made up the donor group. Study-wide findings and caveats: A later analysis reportedly found fewer N-insertions in an Asian-associated ancestry cluster than the roughly 680-donor mean. A later analysis showed that HLA-associated TCR beta chains had undergone more clonal expansion than equally common others.

It was with 60 Vbeta and 13 Jbeta primers that the PCR ran. Produced via immunoSEQ multiplex PCR; TCRdb's table is partial and in-frame only. The table includes over 200,000 clones, around 85% detected once. V usage is TRBV7-3 and J usage is TRBJ2-5; D unclear. The DNA end is more similar to TRBJ2-7, so the J call may be wrong. This receptor was obtained from a human donor in good health. The sequenced sample consisted of PBMCs. The CDR3 sequence: CASSLSGESSYEQYF. The CDR3 region has the DNA TGTGCCAGCAGCTTAAGTGGTGAAAGCTCCTACGAGCAGTACTTC.